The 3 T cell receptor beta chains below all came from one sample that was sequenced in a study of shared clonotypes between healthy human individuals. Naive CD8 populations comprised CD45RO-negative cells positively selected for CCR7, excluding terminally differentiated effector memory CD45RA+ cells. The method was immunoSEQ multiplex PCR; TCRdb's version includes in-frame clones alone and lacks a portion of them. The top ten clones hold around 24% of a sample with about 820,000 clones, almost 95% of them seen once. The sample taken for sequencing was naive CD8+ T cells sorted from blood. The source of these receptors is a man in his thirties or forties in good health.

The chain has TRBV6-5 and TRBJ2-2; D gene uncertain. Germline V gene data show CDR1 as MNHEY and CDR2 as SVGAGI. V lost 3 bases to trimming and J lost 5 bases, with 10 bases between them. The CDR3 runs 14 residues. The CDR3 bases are TGTGCCAGCAGTTATCAAGGGCCGACCGGGGAGCTGTTTTTT. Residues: CASSYQGPTGELFF.

The DNA for the CDR3 is TGTGCCAGCAGCCCCTCGGGCGGCAATGAGCAGTTCTTC. Its protein product is CASSPSGGNEQFF. The rearrangement uses TRBV5-5 and TRBJ2-1; D unresolved. The CDR3 contains 13 residues. Trimming cost V 4 bases and J 6 bases, with 11 bases left between them. Germline V gene lookup returns CDR1 SGHKS and CDR2 YYEKEE (reference sequence).

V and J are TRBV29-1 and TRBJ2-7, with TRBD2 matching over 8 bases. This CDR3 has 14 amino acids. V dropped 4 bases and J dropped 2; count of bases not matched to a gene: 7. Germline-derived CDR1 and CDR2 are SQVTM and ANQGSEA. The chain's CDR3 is CSVAGLAMTYEQYF. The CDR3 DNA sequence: TGCAGCGTTGCCGGACTAGCTATGACCTACGAGCAGTACTTC.